The present entry profiles one TCR beta chain with its context. No antigen is known for it. Sequencing relied on a cDNA template that was reverse transcribed from extracted RNA. Clones were sequenced by immunoSEQ multiplex PCR, and TCRdb holds only the in-frame ones, with some missing. This sample has 40,000 to 50,000 clones, with around 71% found just once. Indicated treatment: oral pan-JAK inhibitor, 5-10 mg twice daily. The data are from a study of CD8+ T cells in alopecia areata. Study overall: Treated patients were scored for severity by percent of scalp affected. General study results and limits: For patients receiving tofacitinib, scalp clonality and expanded CD8+ clones among the top 100 significantly decreased.

V was cut by 4 bases and J by 6 bases, with 18 bases left in between. From germline, CDR1 is SGHRS and CDR2 YFSETQ. CDR3 length: 15 amino acids. The material was CD8+ T cells sorted from blood, obtained at week 4, from a patient treated with tofacitinib. The source is a human donor with alopecia areata. The chain combines TRBV5-1 with TRBJ2-3; a possible D gene is TRBD2 (6 bases). The CDR3 loop reads CASSRFGGDLDTQYF. The CDR3 DNA is TGCGCCAGCAGCCGATTTGGCGGGGACTTGGATACGCAGTATTTT.